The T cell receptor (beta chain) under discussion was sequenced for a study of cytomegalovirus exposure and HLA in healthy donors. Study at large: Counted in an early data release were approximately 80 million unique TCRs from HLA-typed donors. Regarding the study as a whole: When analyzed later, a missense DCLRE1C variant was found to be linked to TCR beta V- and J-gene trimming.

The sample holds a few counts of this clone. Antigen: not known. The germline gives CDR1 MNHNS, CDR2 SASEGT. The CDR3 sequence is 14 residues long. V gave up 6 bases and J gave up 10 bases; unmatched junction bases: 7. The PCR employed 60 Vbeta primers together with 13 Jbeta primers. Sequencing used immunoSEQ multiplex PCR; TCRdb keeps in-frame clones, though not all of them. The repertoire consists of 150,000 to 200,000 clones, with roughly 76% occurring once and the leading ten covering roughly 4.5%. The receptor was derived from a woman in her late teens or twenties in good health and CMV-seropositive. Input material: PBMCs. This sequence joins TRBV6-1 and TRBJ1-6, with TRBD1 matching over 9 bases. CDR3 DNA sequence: TGTGCCAGCAGCGCCACAGGGGGCGAGTCACCCCTCCACTTT. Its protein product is CASSATGGESPLHF.